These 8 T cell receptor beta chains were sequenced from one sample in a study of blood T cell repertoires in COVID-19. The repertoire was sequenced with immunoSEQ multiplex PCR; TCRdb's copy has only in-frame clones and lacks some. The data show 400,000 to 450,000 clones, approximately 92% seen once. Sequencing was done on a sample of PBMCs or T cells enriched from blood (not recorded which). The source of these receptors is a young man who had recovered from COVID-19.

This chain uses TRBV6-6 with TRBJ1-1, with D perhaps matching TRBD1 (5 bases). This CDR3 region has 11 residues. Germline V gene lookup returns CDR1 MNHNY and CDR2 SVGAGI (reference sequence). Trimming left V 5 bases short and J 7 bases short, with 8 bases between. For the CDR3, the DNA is TGTGCCAGCAGTAATCAGGGTGAAGCTTTCTTT. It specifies CASSNQGEAFF.

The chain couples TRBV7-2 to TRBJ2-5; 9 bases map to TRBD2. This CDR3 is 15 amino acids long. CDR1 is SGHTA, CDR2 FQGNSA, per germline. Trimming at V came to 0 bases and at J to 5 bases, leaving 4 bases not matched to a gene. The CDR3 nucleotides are TGTGCCAGCAGCTTAGCTAGCGGGAGTGTGGAGACCCAGTACTTC. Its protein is CASSLASGSVETQYF.

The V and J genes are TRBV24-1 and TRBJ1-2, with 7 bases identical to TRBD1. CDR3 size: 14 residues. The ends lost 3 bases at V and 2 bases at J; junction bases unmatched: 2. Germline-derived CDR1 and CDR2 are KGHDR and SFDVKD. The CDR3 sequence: CATSDRQGNYGYTF. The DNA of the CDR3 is TGTGCCACCAGTGATCGACAGGGCAACTATGGCTACACCTTC.

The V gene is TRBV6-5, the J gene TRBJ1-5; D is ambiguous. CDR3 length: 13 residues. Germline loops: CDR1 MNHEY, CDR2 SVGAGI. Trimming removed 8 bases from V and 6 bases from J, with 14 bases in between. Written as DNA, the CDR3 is TGTGCCAGCGAGGAATGGTTAGGTCAGCCCCAGCATTTT. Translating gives CASEEWLGQPQHF.

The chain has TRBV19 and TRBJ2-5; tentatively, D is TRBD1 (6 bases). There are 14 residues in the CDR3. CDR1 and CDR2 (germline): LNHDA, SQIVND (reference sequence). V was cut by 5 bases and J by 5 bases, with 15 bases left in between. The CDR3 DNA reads TGTGCCAGTAGTCTAATCAGGGGTGAGGAGACCCAGTACTTC. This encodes CASSLIRGEETQYF.

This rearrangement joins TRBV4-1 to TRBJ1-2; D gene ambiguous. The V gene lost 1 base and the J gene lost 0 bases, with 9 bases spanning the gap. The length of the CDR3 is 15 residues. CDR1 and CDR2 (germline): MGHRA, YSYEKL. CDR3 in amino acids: CASSQGMEANYGYTF. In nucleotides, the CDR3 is TGCGCCAGCAGCCAAGGGATGGAGGCTAACTATGGCTACACCTTC.

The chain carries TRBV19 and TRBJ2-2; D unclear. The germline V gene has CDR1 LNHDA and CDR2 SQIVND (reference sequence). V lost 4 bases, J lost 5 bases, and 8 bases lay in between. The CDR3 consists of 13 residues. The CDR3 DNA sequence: TGTGCCAGTAGTACGTTGCGAACCGGGGAGCTGTTTTTT. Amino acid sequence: CASSTLRTGELFF.

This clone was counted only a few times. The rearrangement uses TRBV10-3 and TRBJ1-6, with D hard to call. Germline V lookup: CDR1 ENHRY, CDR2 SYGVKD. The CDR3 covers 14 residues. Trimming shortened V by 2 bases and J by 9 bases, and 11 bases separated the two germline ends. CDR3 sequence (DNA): TGTGCCATCAGTGAGGATAGGAGCGGTTCACCCCTCCACTTT. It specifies CAISEDRSGSPLHF.